Shown below are 10 T cell receptor beta chains from a single sample sequenced in a study of response to subunit inactivated influenza vaccine. TCRdb independently ran MiXCR on the RT-PCR reads; one entry per CDR3 protein. The sample holds approximately 520,000 distinct CDR3 sequences, about 15% seen once. Specimen: CD4+ T cells sorted from PBMCs, collected less than 30 months after vaccination. These receptors were obtained from a man aged 45 to 75 who received an inactivated influenza vaccine.

The chain recombines TRBV9 with TRBJ2-1, with 7 bases fitting TRBD2. Trimming cost V 5 bases and J 8 bases; bases outside gene matches: 7. The length of the CDR3 is 13 residues. Germline V CDR1 and CDR2: SGDLS, YYNGEE. The CDR3 bases are TGTGCCAGCAGTGGACTAGTCCCGGATGAGCAGTTCTTC. Protein sequence: CASSGLVPDEQFF.

This clonotype showed up just a few times. This sequence joins TRBV5-5 and TRBJ2-4; D remains unclear. This CDR3 has 15 residues. The ends were cut back, 3 bases at V and 5 bases at J, with 15 bases in the middle. The germline CDR1 and CDR2 sequences are SGHKS and YYEKEE (reference sequence). CDR3 protein: CASSWSLPSENIQYF. The DNA of the CDR3 is TGTGCCAGCAGCTGGAGCCTACCATCGGAAAACATTCAGTACTTC.

This clonotype has ten or more counts. The chain recombines TRBV3-1 with TRBJ1-3; 7 nucleotides match TRBD1. The CDR3 is made up of 17 amino acids. From germline, CDR1 is LGHDT and CDR2 YNNKEL (reference sequence). The junction had 9 bases not matched to a gene; V was cut back by 4 bases and J by 0 bases. In DNA form, the CDR3 reads TGTGCCAGCAGCCGACCGGGACAGTTTACCTCTGGAAACACCATATATTTT. Translating gives CASSRPGQFTSGNTIYF.

V usage is TRBV15 and J usage is TRBJ2-2; D is ambiguous. CDR1 LNHNV and CDR2 YYDKDF come from the germline V gene (reference sequence). Trimming took off 0 bases at V and 1 base at J, with 12 bases between the two ends. The CDR3 is 17 residues long. The CDR3, as DNA: TGTGCCACCAGCAGAGATCTCGGGCACCAGAACACCGGGGAGCTGTTTTTT. Its protein product is CATSRDLGHQNTGELFF.

The chain carries TRBV5-1 and TRBJ2-7, with D possibly TRBD2 on 5 matching bases. CDR1 is SGHRS, CDR2 YFSETQ, per germline. The CDR3 extends over 14 amino acids. V was shortened by 0 bases and J by 7 bases, with 14 bases between the two germline ends. This chain's CDR3 is CASSLATGREEQYF. DNA of the CDR3: TGCGCCAGCAGCTTGGCCACGGGGAGAGAGGAGCAGTACTTC.

This clonotype was detected a few times. The chain joins TRBV30 to TRBJ2-3, with 12 bases lining up with TRBD2. The J segment lost 6 bases and the V segment lost 3 bases, leaving 7 bases of the junction unmatched. The CDR3 runs 15 residues. From germline, CDR1 is GTSNPN and CDR2 SVGIG (reference sequence). The CDR3 sequence is CAWSPSGGARDTQYF. The CDR3 DNA reads TGTGCCTGGAGCCCTAGCGGGGGGGCAAGGGATACGCAGTATTTT.

This clonotype has only a few counts. This chain joins TRBV5-8 and TRBJ2-1; D gene unclear. Germline CDR1 reads SGHTS; CDR2 reads YDEGEE. The ends were cut back, 10 bases at V and 5 bases at J, with 10 bases in the middle. This CDR3 region has 11 residues. The CDR3 DNA is TGTGCCCCCCCACCCAACAATGAGCAGTTCTTC. Encoded protein: CAPPPNNEQFF. The full variable domain, rest sourced from reference TRBV5-8 and TRBJ2-1, is EAGVTQSPTHLIKTRGQQATLRCSPISGHTSVYWYQQALGLGLQFLLWYDEGEERNRGNFPPRFSGRQFPNYSSELNVNALELEDSALYLCAPPPNNEQFFGPGTRLTVL.

This clonotype appeared a few times. The chain employs TRBV19 and TRBJ1-5; possible D gene TRBD1, 6 bases. Per germline, CDR1 LNHDA and CDR2 SQIVND (reference sequence). The CDR3 sequence is 13 residues long. Deletions cut 4 bases from V and 3 bases from J, with 7 bases between. As DNA, the CDR3 is TGTGCCAGTAGTAGACAGGACAATCAGCCCCAGCATTTT. This encodes CASSRQDNQPQHF.

This clonotype was counted only a few times. The gene calls are TRBV6-1 and TRBJ2-7, with D possibly TRBD1 on 6 matching bases. V shed 4 bases and J shed 2 bases, with 12 bases lying between them. The CDR3 sequence is 14 residues long. Germline CDR1 MNHNS, CDR2 SASEGT. CDR3 protein: CASSVQGPTYEQYF. For the CDR3, the DNA is TGTGCCAGCAGTGTGCAGGGGCCTACCTACGAGCAGTACTTC.

This clonotype was seen ten or more times. The J gene is TRBJ2-6, the V gene TRBV5-1; D perhaps matches TRBD1 (6 bases). V lost 4 bases and J 2 bases, leaving 16 bases between the germline ends. The CDR3 runs 17 residues. Germline CDR1 reads SGHRS; CDR2 reads YFSETQ. The CDR3 nucleotides read TGCGCCAGCAGCCTGGGACATATCGGAACTGGGGCCAACGTCCTGACTTTC. Amino acids: CASSLGHIGTGANVLTF.